This T cell receptor (beta chain) was recovered during a study of T cells after yellow fever vaccination. Study in general: SMART-Seq v4 Ultra Low Input handled preparation of low-cell-number fractions.

Trimming removed 5 bases from V and 7 bases from J; junction bases left unmatched: 7. The germline gives CDR1 MNHEY, CDR2 SVGAGI. The CDR3 is 14 residues long. Template-switching 5'RACE yielded the TCR cDNA; a universal primer site and UMIs were added in the process. TCRdb itself ran the 5' RACE reads through MiXCR, one entry per CDR3 protein. The sample contains some 260,000 distinct CDR3 sequences, approximately 5.2% of which appear only once. The clonotype originates from a man aged 18 to 29 who received the YFV17D yellow fever vaccine. Material: CD4+ T cells sorted from PBMCs, obtained on the day of the yellow fever booster vaccination. The genes are TRBV6-5 and TRBJ2-4; 8 nucleotides agree with TRBD1. CDR3 DNA: TGTGCCAGCAGTGTCGGGACAGGAGGGAACATTCAGTACTTC. Its translation: CASSVGTGGNIQYF.